This T cell receptor beta chain was identified in a study of cytomegalovirus exposure and HLA in healthy donors. This clone was observed once. The V end lost 4 bases, the J end lost 3 bases, and 9 bases lay between the germline ends. Germline loops: CDR1 WNHNN, CDR2 SYGVQD (reference sequence). CDR3 length equals 13 residues. PCR involved 60 Vbeta and 13 Jbeta primers. Profiling relied on immunoSEQ multiplex PCR, and the TCRdb table lists in-frame clones only, not all of them. This table has 130,000 to 150,000 clones, 80% appearing once. The chain couples TRBV10-1 to TRBJ1-1, with D uncertain. Sequenced material: PBMCs. The sequence came from a man between 40 and 49 years old in good health and CMV-seronegative. DNA of the CDR3: TGCGCCAGCAGTGCGGGGAGGCACACTGAAGCTTTCTTT. It is translated as CASSAGRHTEAFF.